This TCR beta chain comes out of a study of cytomegalovirus exposure and HLA in healthy donors. PCR primers comprised 60 Vbeta and 13 Jbeta primers. The protocol was immunoSEQ multiplex PCR, while the TCRdb copy is restricted to in-frame clones and leaves out a portion. This sample carries roughly 96,000 clones, under 85% of them seen once, and the ten largest clones take approximately 14%. The CDR3 sequence is 13 residues long. V lost 1 base, J lost 8 bases, and 9 bases lay in between. Germline CDR1 and CDR2: SGHAT and FQNNGV. The sequencing sample was made of PBMCs. The source is a woman between 65 and 79 years old in good health and CMV-seropositive. The chain recombines TRBV11-2 with TRBJ2-1; D is undetermined. The CDR3 DNA sequence: TGTGCCAGCAGCTTAGGGGCTGCTGATGAGCAGTTCTTC. It codes for CASSLGAADEQFF. Based on the CDR3 plus reference TRBV11-2 and TRBJ2-1, the full variable domain is EAGVAQSPRYKIIEKRQSVAFWCNPISGHATLYWYQQILGQGPKLLIQFQNNGVVDDSQLPKDRFSAERLKGVDSTLKIQPAKLEDSAVYLCASSLGAADEQFFGPGTRLTVL.